Listed below are T cell receptor beta chains from one sample, sequenced in a study of metastatic and nonmetastatic thyroid tumors. TCRdb re-clonotyped the PCR reads via MiXCR. Seen here are under 35,000 clones, more than 15% observed once, and the top ten hold about 4.8%. The specimen sequenced was blood. The receptors come from a female donor with papillary thyroid cancer or a benign thyroid nodule (not recorded which). Some clones in this sample may be carry-over from other donors' samples. CDR3s include the opening cysteine and the closing phenylalanine or tryptophan. D genes are given only for firm matches. Clone sizes are given selectively: once, few, many, or a class where the clone is expanded.

CDR3 DNA	CDR3 protein	clone size	D gene	CDR3 length	V gene	J gene
TGTGCCAGCAGTTACGCTCATCTGGGCAATCAGCCCCAGCATTTT	CASSYAHLGNQPQHF	many	.	15	TRBV6-6	TRBJ1-5
TGTGCCAGCAGCTACTCCCTGGGGAATAGCGGGCTGGGCACCTACGAGCAGTACTTC	CASSYSLGNSGLGTYEQYF	many	TRBD2	19	TRBV11-3	TRBJ2-7
TGTGCCAGCAGCCGGGACCATTCTGGGGCCCAGTACTTC	CASSRDHSGAQYF	.	.	13	TRBV7-3	TRBJ2-5
TGTGCCAGCAGCTTTGGGGGCCAAGAGACCCAGTACTTC	CASSFGGQETQYF	many	.	13	TRBV7-6	TRBJ2-5
TGTGCCAGCCAATCCGTCGAAAATAGTGATGAGCAGTTCTTC	CASQSVENSDEQFF	many	.	14	TRBV7-9	TRBJ2-1
TGTGCCAGCAGCCAACGGGACAGGGGGATTACTAACTATGGCTACACCTTC	CASSQRDRGITNYGYTF	many	TRBD1	17	TRBV3-1	TRBJ1-2
TGCGCCAGCAGTTACTCGTTAGGCGCGGGGGAGCTGTTTTTT	CASSYSLGAGELFF	many	.	14	TRBV6-5	TRBJ2-2
TGTGCCAGCAGCTCCGGAGGGTCCAATGAGCAGTTCTTC	CASSSGGSNEQFF	many	.	13	TRBV11-2	TRBJ2-1
TGTGCCAGTAGTTCCACAGGGGAACCCTTCGACGAGCAGTACTTC	CASSSTGEPFDEQYF	many	TRBD1	15	TRBV19	TRBJ2-7
TGCGCGTCAACGGGACAGTCGAACTCTGGGGCCAACGTCCTGACTTTC	CASTGQSNSGANVLTF	.	TRBD1	16	TRBV5-1	TRBJ2-6
TGCAGTGCTACTCAGGGACAGAACATGAACACTGAAGCTTTCTTT	CSATQGQNMNTEAFF	.	TRBD1	15	TRBV20-1	TRBJ1-1